A single sample is the source of the 24 T cell receptor beta chains below, sequenced in a study of CD8+CD57+ T cells in acquired aplastic anemia. Patients selected for sequencing had displayed CD8+CD57+ cell expansion by flow cytometry. Profiles of TCR beta VDJ and CDR3 were generated from a genomic DNA template. A single record per CDR3 protein comes from TCRdb applying MiXCR to the reads. Of fewer than 200,000 distinct CDR3 sequences detected, approximately 48% appear once; the ten largest clones hold roughly 13%. The sequencing sample was made of sorted CD4+, CD8+, or CD8+CD57+ T cells (not recorded which) from PBMCs. These receptors were collected from a human donor with aplastic anemia.

The V call is TRBV5-6, the J call TRBJ2-5; TRBD1 might be the D (6 bases). The CDR3 is made up of 15 amino acids. Trimming took 4 bases from V and 12 from J, leaving 25 bases between them. The V gene's germline CDR1 is SGHDT and CDR2 YYEEEE. This CDR3 is CASSQGLRGHFLKYF. The CDR3 region has the DNA TGTGCCAGCAGCCAGGGGCTCCGGGGCCATTTTTTGAAGTACTTC.

Remarks on this clonotype: This could be a read error, since a much larger clone is one nucleotide away. The CDR3 reads CASSQVGITNYNQQFF. In DNA, the CDR3 is TGTGCCAGCAGCCAAGTTGGTATTACCAACTACAATCAGCAGTTCTTC. The chain carries TRBV4-2 and TRBJ2-1; D call uncertain. Germline V gene lookup returns CDR1 LGHNA and CDR2 YNFKEQ. There are 16 residues in the CDR3.

This clonotype came up a few times. This chain joins TRBV7-2 and TRBJ1-6; D unresolved. Looked up from germline, CDR1 is SGHTA and CDR2 is FQGNSA. The V end lost 7 bases, the J end lost 10 bases, and 17 bases lay between the germline ends. CDR3 length: 14 residues. The CDR3, as DNA: TGTGCCAGCATTCCCGGAATTAAGGGATCACCCCTCCACTTT. Protein: CASIPGIKGSPLHF. The entire variable domain, with the rest obtained from reference TRBV7-2 and TRBJ1-6, is as follows: GAGVSQSPSNKVTEKGKDVELRCDPISGHTALYWYRQSLGQGLEFLIYFQGNSAPDKSGLPSDRFSAERTGGSVSTLTIQRTQQEDSAVYLCASIPGIKGSPLHFGNGTRLTVT.

Concerning this clonotype: A much larger clone differs from this one at a single base, so this may be a read error. CDR3 coding DNA: TGTGCCAGCAGCTTAGTGGTTAATAACGCCGGGGAGCTGTTTTTT. Amino acids: CASSLVVNNAGELFF. The genes are TRBV7-8 and TRBJ2-2, with D unresolved. The germline V and J ends were trimmed by 1 base and 6 bases, with 12 bases remaining between them. Germline values: CDR1 SGHVS, CDR2 FQNEAQ. The CDR3 totals 15 residues.

This clonotype was recorded once. The chain couples TRBV10-1 to TRBJ1-1; D gene unclear. CDR3 size: 14 residues. Germline V gene data show CDR1 as WNHNN and CDR2 as SYGVQD (reference sequence). The V end lost 5 bases, the J end lost 1 base, and 11 bases lay between the germline ends. The CDR3 sequence: CASSPADGNTEAFF. For the CDR3, the DNA is TGCGCCAGCAGTCCAGCGGACGGGAACACTGAAGCTTTCTTT.

The chain recombines TRBV19 with TRBJ1-6; no definite D call. The CDR3 contains 14 residues. V lost 3 bases and J lost 6, with 9 bases in between. CDR1 is LNHDA, CDR2 SQIVND, per germline (reference sequence). DNA for the CDR3: TGTGCCAGTAGTATTGTATCCCGTAATTCACCCCTCCACTTT. Protein sequence: CASSIVSRNSPLHF.

The J gene is TRBJ1-2, the V gene TRBV2, with D uncertain. The CDR3 runs 10 residues. The ends were cut back, 6 bases at V and 7 bases at J, with 6 bases in the middle. The germline V gene has CDR1 SNHLY and CDR2 FYNNEI. The CDR3 here is CASSAGGYTF. The CDR3 DNA reads as TGTGCCAGCAGCGCTGGTGGCTACACCTTC.

The chain joins TRBV14 to TRBJ2-7; D remains ambiguous. V was shortened by 1 base and J by 3 bases, with 7 bases between the two germline ends. The CDR3 is made up of 13 amino acids. Per the germline V gene, CDR1 is SGHDN and CDR2 is FVKESK. This CDR3 reads CASSQVPGYEQYF. For the CDR3, the DNA is TGTGCCAGCAGCCAAGTGCCGGGCTACGAGCAGTACTTC.

This sequence joins TRBV19 and TRBJ1-1; possibly TRBD1 for D (5 bases). The CDR3 consists of 14 residues. CDR1 is LNHDA, CDR2 SQIVND, per germline (reference sequence). V lost 1 base and J 6 bases, leaving 12 bases between the germline ends. The CDR3 sequence is CASSIGIDSAEAFF. Written as DNA, the CDR3 is TGTGCCAGTAGTATAGGGATAGACAGCGCTGAAGCTTTCTTT.

This clonotype came up many times. The J gene is TRBJ2-3, the V gene TRBV11-2; no firm D call. The CDR3 loop spans 16 amino acids. CDR1 SGHAT and CDR2 FQNNGV come from the germline V gene. Between the trimmed V and J ends, which lost 0 bases and 1 base, there was a span of 11 bases. The CDR3 region is CASSLDGAVRTDTQYF. In nucleotides, the CDR3 is TGTGCCAGCAGCTTAGATGGTGCCGTCCGCACAGATACGCAGTATTTT.

This clonotype has a single count. The chain combines TRBV2 with TRBJ1-3, with D unresolved. Germline V gives CDR1 SNHLY, CDR2 FYNNEI. The CDR3 is 13 residues long. V was pared by 6 bases and J by 0 bases, with 6 bases between. CDR3 DNA sequence: TGTGCCAGCAGGTTGGTCTCTGGAAACACCATATATTTT. Its protein is CASRLVSGNTIYF.

In nucleotides, the CDR3 is TGTGCCAGCAGTTTGGGACAGGGGCAGATCTCCTACAATGAGCAGTTCTTC. Protein sequence: CASSLGQGQISYNEQFF. This chain connects TRBV12-3 or TRBV12-4 to TRBJ2-1; 10 bases align to TRBD1. The CDR3 runs 17 residues. The V segment lost 3 bases and the J segment 0 bases; nucleotides outside the gene matches: 5.

As concerns this clonotype: Just one base apart from a much larger clone, this may be a read error. The J gene is TRBJ2-3, the V gene TRBV25-1, with TRBD1 matching 7 bases. Germline V gene data show CDR1 as MGHDK and CDR2 as SYGVNS. Trimming removed 8 bases from V and 1 base from J; junction bases left unmatched: 3. The CDR3 loop spans 13 amino acids. CDR3 protein: CASGTGGTDTQYF. CDR3 DNA sequence: TGTGCCAGCGGTACAGGGGGCACAGATACGCAGTATTTT.

This clonotype was detected a few times. The V call is TRBV30, the J call TRBJ2-2, with D possibly TRBD1 on 6 matching bases. The CDR3 consists of 15 residues. Looked up from germline, CDR1 is GTSNPN and CDR2 is SVGIG (reference sequence). The ends were cut back, 5 bases at V and 2 bases at J, with 15 bases in the middle. The CDR3 region is CAWVKTQGNTGELFF. CDR3 bases: TGTGCCTGGGTCAAGACACAGGGAAACACCGGGGAGCTGTTTTTT.

This chain links TRBV29-1 with TRBJ1-2; D ambiguous. The CDR3 totals 12 residues. V lost 6 bases to trimming and J lost 3 bases, with 11 bases between them. The germline gives CDR1 SQVTM, CDR2 ANQGSEA. CDR3 in DNA: TGCAGCGTCGGCGGGAGGGACTATGGCTACACCTTC. It codes for CSVGGRDYGYTF.

V usage is TRBV15 and J usage is TRBJ2-7; D might be TRBD1 (6 bases). Trimming removed 4 bases at V and 4 bases at J, with 20 bases between. Germline V gene lookup returns CDR1 LNHNV and CDR2 YYDKDF (reference sequence). This CDR3 has 16 residues. As DNA, the CDR3 is TGTGCCACCAGCACTGGGACACTACTCTCTGGGTACGAGCAGTACTTC. This encodes CATSTGTLLSGYEQYF.

The CDR3 here is CAISESRYRLQETQYF. The CDR3 region has the DNA TGTGCCATCAGTGAGTCAAGGTACAGATTGCAAGAGACCCAGTACTTC. V gene TRBV10-3 combines with J gene TRBJ2-5; D is undetermined. Germline values: CDR1 ENHRY, CDR2 SYGVKD. This CDR3 region has 16 residues. V was cut by 0 bases and J by 2 bases, with 13 bases left in between.

The chain couples TRBV15 to TRBJ2-2; TRBD1 might be the D (5 bases). Trimming pared 2 bases from V and 10 bases from J, leaving 17 bases between. CDR1 is LNHNV and CDR2 is YYDKDF in the germline V gene (reference sequence). This CDR3 contains 15 residues. The CDR3 sequence: CATSRQGLSYEELFF. Written as DNA, the CDR3 is TGTGCCACCAGCAGACAGGGTCTGTCCTACGAGGAGCTGTTTTTT.

As concerns this clonotype: Sequence at one end of the junction differs from germline and may be a read error. The chain combines TRBV7-8 with TRBJ1-6, with D possibly being TRBD1 (6 bases). The CDR3 totals 13 residues. Germline V gene data show CDR1 as SGHVS and CDR2 as FQNEAQ. CDR3 bases: TGTGCCAACAGCACCGGGGGCAACTCACCCCTCCACTTT. Its translation: CANSTGGNSPLHF.

Points on this clonotype: One junction end disagrees with the germline gene, perhaps due to a read error. The chain joins TRBV19 to TRBJ2-7, with TRBD1 matching 7 bases. CDR1 LNHDA and CDR2 SQIVND come from the germline V gene (reference sequence). This CDR3 is built from 14 residues. CDR3 loop: CASSTDRVSYGQYF. The CDR3 DNA reads as TGTGCCAGTAGTACCGACAGGGTGTCCTACGGGCAGTACTTC.

This clonotype has a handful of counts. This chain uses TRBV19 with TRBJ2-3; a possible D gene is TRBD2 (6 bases). Trimming removed 3 bases at V and 5 bases at J, with 9 bases between. Germline CDR1 LNHDA, CDR2 SQIVND (reference sequence). This CDR3 is built from 13 residues. The chain's CDR3 is CASSIPGVDTQYF. CDR3 in DNA: TGTGCCAGTAGTATCCCGGGGGTAGATACGCAGTATTTT.

The sample holds a few counts of this clonotype. The chain combines TRBV6-1 with TRBJ2-1, with D perhaps given as TRBD1 or TRBD2 (5 bases each). The germline V gene encodes CDR1 MNHNS and CDR2 SASEGT. The CDR3 runs 13 residues. V shed 5 bases and J shed 6 bases, with 11 bases lying between them. The CDR3 bases are TGTGCCAGCAGTACCCGGGGCCTCAATGAGCAGTTCTTC. Its translation is CASSTRGLNEQFF.

This clonotype was found once. This chain uses TRBV15 with TRBJ1-5; D gene uncertain. CDR3 size: 15 residues. V was shortened by 3 bases and J by 0 bases, with 9 bases between the two germline ends. The germline V gene encodes CDR1 LNHNV and CDR2 YYDKDF (reference sequence). The CDR3 spells CATSSAKYSNQPQHF. In nucleotides, the CDR3 is TGTGCCACCAGCAGTGCCAAATATAGCAATCAGCCCCAGCATTTT.

The chain has TRBV27 and TRBJ1-3, with D unresolved. Germline-derived CDR1 and CDR2 are MNHEY and SMNVEV (reference sequence). There are 16 residues in the CDR3. The V end lost 8 bases, the J end lost 0 bases, and 17 bases lay between the germline ends. The DNA of the CDR3 is TGTGCCAGCTCCAGGTCAGGCTCTGGCTCTGGAAACACCATATATTTT. Protein product: CASSRSGSGSGNTIYF.